The source of this T cell receptor beta chain is a study of blood T cell repertoires in COVID-19. Germline lookup yields CDR1 SGHRS and CDR2 YFSETQ. The CDR3 runs to 13 residues. The germline V and J ends were trimmed by 0 bases and 7 bases, with 10 bases remaining between them. Libraries were prepared by immunoSEQ multiplex PCR; TCRdb keeps only in-frame clonotypes and omits some of them. The repertoire has fewer than 250,000 clones, approximately 85% of them found once; the top ten carry around 0.89%. The table lists this clone with a few counts. The TCR sequence derives from a middle-aged man with acute or convalescent COVID-19. Sequencing was performed on peripheral blood. The chain joins TRBV5-1 to TRBJ1-2; maybe TRBD1 (6 bases). The CDR3 spells CASSLDRAGGYTF. The CDR3 DNA is TGCGCCAGCAGCTTGGACAGGGCGGGTGGCTACACCTTC. Together with reference TRBV5-1 and TRBJ1-2, the CDR3 gives the full variable domain: KAGVTQTPRYLIKTRGQQVTLSCSPISGHRSVSWYQQTPGQGLQFLFEYFSETQRNKGNFPGRFSGRQFSNSRSEMNVSTLELGDSALYLCASSLDRAGGYTFGSGTRLTVV.